This TCR beta chain was captured in a study of T cell responses to AZD1222 COVID-19 vaccine. Study results and limitations: Spike-specific TCR breadth rose after two AZD1222 doses, and depth rose as well. Vaccine-related CD4 TCRs covered spike, predominating at 160-218 and 743-854. Among the donors, most were white British and more were female, and clonal diversity was possibly underestimated. No repertoire was sampled before or during the peak T cell response, only after it.

Only in-frame clones appear in the TCRdb table, and some are missing; sequencing was by immunoSEQ multiplex PCR. The table shows 98,000 or so clones, with about 89% occurring only once. With respect to this clone: The antigen is undetermined.

Trimming pared 3 bases from V and 0 bases from J, leaving 11 bases between. Germline lookup yields CDR1 KGHSH and CDR2 LQKENI. This CDR3 contains 15 residues. The specimen comprised peripheral blood, sampled 28 days after the second dose of the MenACWY control vaccine. J is TRBJ1-1 and V is TRBV18; unclear D gene. The sequence derives from an adult who received the MenACWY meningococcal vaccine as a control. The CDR3, as DNA: TGTGCCAGCTCACCTACCCACAGCTTGAACACTGAAGCTTTCTTT. It codes for CASSPTHSLNTEAFF.